These T cell receptor beta chains were read from a single sample in a study of blood T cell repertoires in COVID-19. Sequenced by immunoSEQ multiplex PCR; TCRdb stores in-frame clones only, minus some. This table holds 200,000 to 300,000 clones, roughly 85% found once. Sequenced: peripheral blood. The receptors shown here come from a man aged 45-60 years with COVID-19, enrolled during active disease. CDR3s include the opening cysteine and the closing phenylalanine or tryptophan. A D gene is named only where the DNA matches it firmly. A row's size may be missing; if present it is once, few, many or a size class.

j_gene,abundance,len,d_gene,v_gene,CDR3nt,CDR3aa
TRBJ2-5,few,14,TRBD2,TRBV19,TGTGCCAGTAGTCGTAGCGGGGGGCAGGAGACCCAGTACTTC,CASSRSGGQETQYF
TRBJ1-2,-,16,-,TRBV7-7,TGTGCTAGCAGCTTATTTTCGGCCAGGGAGGACTATGGCTACACCTTC,CASSLFSAREDYGYTF
TRBJ1-2,few,12,-,TRBV4-1,TGCGCCAGCAGCCCAGGTGGCTATGGCTACACCTTC,CASSPGGYGYTF
TRBJ2-1,-,16,TRBD2,TRBV2,TGTGCCAGCAGTCCCCTTACTAGCGGGGGGCGGAATGAGCAGTTCTTC,CASSPLTSGGRNEQFF
TRBJ1-4,-,15,-,TRBV7-8,TGTGCCAGCAGCGCAATAGACCGACAGTTTGGAAAACTGTTTTTT,CASSAIDRQFGKLFF
TRBJ2-3,-,15,TRBD1,TRBV5-4,TGTGCCAGCAGTTTTGACAGGGTACGCACAGATACGCAGTATTTT,CASSFDRVRTDTQYF
TRBJ2-5,-,14,TRBD2,TRBV7-2,TGTGCCAGCAGCCCCAGACTAGCTGGGGAGACCCAGTACTTC,CASSPRLAGETQYF
TRBJ1-5,-,13,-,TRBV2,TGTGCCAGCAGTCCAGGGCTCAATCAGCCCCAGCATTTT,CASSPGLNQPQHF
TRBJ1-1,-,14,-,TRBV6-5,TGTGCCAGCACTAGAGACAGTAAGGGGACTGAAGCTTTCTTT,CASTRDSKGTEAFF
TRBJ2-7,few,15,TRBD1,TRBV6-5,TGTGCCAGCAGTAGCCCCTTGGGGACAGGGGGCAGGAAGTACTTC,CASSSPLGTGGRKYF
TRBJ2-2,-,16,TRBD2,TRBV5-1,TGCGCCAGCAGCTTGGTCGGGCGGGGGAACATCGGGGAGCTGTTTTTT,CASSLVGRGNIGELFF
TRBJ2-7,once,15,-,TRBV6-5,TGTGCCAGCAGGGACAAAACGTTCCAGCCCTACGAGCAGTACTTC,CASRDKTFQPYEQYF
TRBJ2-3,few,15,TRBD2,TRBV11-2,TGTGCCAGCAGCAGGCTAGCGGGGTACACAGATACGCAGTATTTT,CASSRLAGYTDTQYF
TRBJ2-3,-,15,-,TRBV19,TGTGCCAGTAGGGGGAGGGGGGCCGGCACAGATACGCAGTATTTT,CASRGRGAGTDTQYF
TRBJ2-7,-,15,-,TRBV5-4,TGTGCCAGCAGCATACGACAGTTTAGTGGGTGGGAGCAGTACTTC,CASSIRQFSGWEQYF
TRBJ2-7,once,13,-,TRBV12-3/TRBV12-4,TGTGCCAGCAGTTTGGGTCAGGGGAACGAGCAGTACTTC,CASSLGQGNEQYF
TRBJ1-3,-,14,-,TRBV5-1,TGCGCCAGCAGCTTGGGGAGCTCTGGAAACACCATATATTTT,CASSLGSSGNTIYF
TRBJ1-6,-,17,-,TRBV7-9,TGTGCCAGCAGCTTAGGACTTCCTACTTCGAGTAATTCACCCCTCCACTTT,CASSLGLPTSSNSPLHF
TRBJ1-1,-,16,-,TRBV5-1,TGCGCCAGCAGCTTGCGGCGACAACCTCGGAACACTGAAGCTTTCTTT,CASSLRRQPRNTEAFF
TRBJ2-5,-,15,-,TRBV5-4,TGTGCCAGCAGCTTGCCCGGGACGGGGAGGGAGACCCAGTACTTC,CASSLPGTGRETQYF
TRBJ1-1,-,15,-,TRBV5-1,TGCGCCAGCAGCTTGACGCGGGGAATGAACACTGAAGCTTTCTTT,CASSLTRGMNTEAFF